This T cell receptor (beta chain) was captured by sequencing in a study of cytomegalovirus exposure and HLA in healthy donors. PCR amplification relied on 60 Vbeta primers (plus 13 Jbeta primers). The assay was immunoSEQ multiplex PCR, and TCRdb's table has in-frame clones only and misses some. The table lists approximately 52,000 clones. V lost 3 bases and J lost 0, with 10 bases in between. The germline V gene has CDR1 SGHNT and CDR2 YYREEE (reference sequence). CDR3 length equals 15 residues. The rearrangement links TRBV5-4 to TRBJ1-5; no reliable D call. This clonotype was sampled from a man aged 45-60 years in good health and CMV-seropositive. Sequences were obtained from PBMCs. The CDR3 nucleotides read TGTGCCAGCAGCTCAGACATTGGTAGCAATCAGCCCCAGCATTTT. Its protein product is CASSSDIGSNQPQHF.